The sequence of this T cell receptor (beta chain) was determined in a study of T cells after yellow fever vaccination. Trimming removed 1 base from V and 1 base from J, with 9 bases in between. The CDR3 consists of 15 residues. The germline CDR1 and CDR2 sequences are LGHDT and YNNKEL (reference sequence). This clonotype was recorded many times. The target antigen is unknown. Conversion of TCR transcripts into cDNA relied on 5'RACE template switching, which added a universal primer site and UMIs. MiXCR was run by TCRdb on the 5' RACE reads, yielding one entry per CDR3 protein. The data show approximately 74,000 distinct CDR3 sequences, 5% to 6.5% seen once. Broader study findings: Most primary-vaccination clones recurred post-booster (roughly 96% CD4, around 86% CD8).

This chain links TRBV3-1 with TRBJ2-3; D unresolved. Sequences were derived from CD4+ T cells sorted from PBMCs, sampled around 15 days after the first yellow fever vaccination. The source of this sequence is a man in his late teens or twenties who received the YFV17D yellow fever vaccine. The CDR3 is CASSQVNSRTDTQYF. The CDR3 DNA reads as TGTGCCAGCAGCCAAGTAAACAGCCGCACAGATACGCAGTATTTT.